This T cell receptor beta chain was obtained from a study of blood T cell repertoires in COVID-19 (dated by TCRdb to 2018 to 2020). Notes on the research overall: Samples covering the acute and convalescent phases of COVID-19 were provided by collaborators in the United States, Italy and Spain. A freely available public database, intended as a resource for researchers studying the immune response to SARS-CoV-2, is where the repertoires were released. Nearly every sample came with metadata listing a de-identified subject ID, COVID-19 status, age in years and sex. Samples came from the ongoing ImmuneRACE study (first 160 participants) plus 1,254 subjects from 6 global collaborators. The prospective study material was composed of cDNA or gDNA derived from T cells, B-cell-depleted T cells, or PBMCs. Where available, HLA class I and class II types were obtained from metadata supplied by the sample provider rather than from assay-based typing. Deeply sampled blood TCRbeta repertoires from subjects exposed to, actively infected with, or recovered from COVID-19 were included in the dataset. What the work shows at the level of the full study, not this receptor alone: The amount of clinical and demographic metadata varied by source and participant and was provided uncurated.

The collaborating institutions used their own protocols to collect whole blood in K2EDTA tubes. For TCRbeta analysis, collaborator samples were shipped as frozen whole blood, as isolated PBMCs, or as DNA extracted from either sample type. As encoded in the germline V gene, CDR1 is ENHRY while CDR2 is SYGVKD. Cut back by 8 bases and 3 bases, the V and J ends lie 11 bases apart. The CDR3, cysteine through phenylalanine, is 13 amino acids long. The read is trimmed to its CDR3 DNA, 39 bases read in frame from base 1. On this clone itself: What antigen it recognizes has not been identified. Base qualities were left out, and no much larger clone turns up one base away.

TCRbeta CDR3 regions were amplified from genomic DNA using the immunoSEQ Assay, a bias-controlled multiplex PCR. As for how the authors treated the data: Within the assay, amplification of reference gene primers was used to estimate how many nucleated cells each sample contained. To quantify the absolute abundance of each unique TCRbeta CDR3 rearrangement, sequence reads were collapsed and filtered. Productive Simpson clonality was computed per sample as the square root of Simpson's diversity index over productive rearrangements. Sourced from immuneACCESS, this table was stored by TCRdb with only in-frame sequences that have V and J called. A share of the clones is absent; for the studies checked, an unresolved V gene accounts for under half, and the remainder has no known explanation. V and J calls and clone size are given by that table; D and trimming were obtained from the DNA. Here the sample has about 520,000 clones; 70% to 90% occur a single time. The ten top clones hold about 3.2% of the sample.

This TCR came from a human donor in a cohort sampled during active COVID-19. The sequenced sample was peripheral blood. The chain is made from TRBV10-3 and TRBJ2-1; the D segment cannot be called with confidence. In nucleotide form, the sequence is TGTGCCATCGGTCCTGGCAGCTACAATGAGCAGTTCTTC. Translated, this is CAIGPGSYNEQFF.